The 19 T cell receptor beta chains below all came from one sample that was sequenced in a study of cytomegalovirus exposure and HLA in healthy donors. With 60 Vbeta and 13 Jbeta primers, the PCR was carried out. The repertoire was sequenced with immunoSEQ multiplex PCR; TCRdb's copy has only in-frame clones and lacks some. This repertoire shows fewer than 120,000 clones, about 80% found once; its top ten account for about 3.2%. Sequenced input: PBMCs. The receptors here all came from an older woman in good health and CMV-seropositive.

The chain carries TRBV2 and TRBJ2-5, with a possible D match to TRBD2 (5 bases). The closer fit of TRBJ2-7 to the DNA end suggests the J call may be wrong. This CDR3 contains 16 residues. Germline V gives CDR1 SNHLY, CDR2 FYNNEI. The CDR3 DNA follows: TGTGCCAGCAGTGACCCCTGGACTTACCCTTCCGCCGAGCAGTACTTC. It is translated as CASSDPWTYPSAEQYF.

CDR3 loop: CASAKNSNQPQHF. The CDR3 nucleotides are TGTGCCAGCGCGAAGAATAGCAATCAGCCCCAGCATTTT. V is TRBV28 and J is TRBJ1-5; no definite D call. Trimming cost V 8 bases and J 0 bases, with 8 bases left between them. Per the germline V gene, CDR1 is MDHEN and CDR2 is SYDVKM. The CDR3 has 13 amino acids.

V and J are TRBV5-1 and TRBJ1-5; 7 positions match TRBD1. Looked up from germline, CDR1 is SGHRS and CDR2 is YFSETQ. The V segment lost 3 bases and the J segment 7 bases; nucleotides outside the gene matches: 4. CDR3 length equals 13 residues. The CDR3 region is CASSWQGGQPQHF. CDR3 DNA: TGCGCCAGCAGCTGGCAGGGGGGACAGCCCCAGCATTTT.

The CDR3 DNA reads as TGTGCCAGCAGTGGGACAGACTACGAGCAGTACTTC. Encoded protein: CASSGTDYEQYF. The chain combines TRBV28 with TRBJ2-7; 7 bases fit TRBD1. This CDR3 is 12 amino acids long. Germline CDR1 MDHEN, CDR2 SYDVKM. V shed 5 bases, J shed 3 bases, and the junction held 1 base outside the gene matches.

This chain connects TRBV27 to TRBJ2-7; 8 positions agree with TRBD1. J was trimmed by 1 base and V by 6 bases; bases with no gene match: 5. Per germline, CDR1 MNHEY and CDR2 SMNVEV (reference sequence). The CDR3 has 14 amino acids. In DNA form, the CDR3 reads TGTGCCAGCAGGGGGACAGGCAGTTCCTACGAGCAGTACTTC. Residues: CASRGTGSSYEQYF.

The rearrangement links TRBV7-3 to TRBJ2-2; 7 positions agree with TRBD1. The J segment lost 0 bases and the V segment lost 5 bases, leaving 6 bases of the junction unmatched. Germline CDR1 reads SGHTA; CDR2 reads FQGTGA. CDR3 length equals 16 residues. For the CDR3, the DNA is TGTGCCAGCAGCCCGCACGGGACAGCGAACACCGGGGAGCTGTTTTTT. Encoded protein: CASSPHGTANTGELFF.

The chain uses TRBV5-1 and TRBJ1-3; unclear D gene. V lost 0 bases, J lost 1 base, and 5 bases lay in between. Germline V lookup: CDR1 SGHRS, CDR2 YFSETQ. This CDR3 has 14 amino acids. The CDR3 DNA reads TGCGCCAGCAGCTTGGGAGAGTCTGGAAACACCATATATTTT. It specifies CASSLGESGNTIYF.

This chain joins TRBV6-6 and TRBJ2-7, with 12 positions matching TRBD1. Germline CDR1 reads MNHNY; CDR2 reads SVGAGI (reference sequence). The CDR3 covers 16 residues. Germline trimming cut 9 bases from V and 2 bases from J; bases unmatched to any gene: 11. CDR3 DNA sequence: TGTGCCAGTGAAAGAGAGGGGACAGGGGGCACCTACGAGCAGTACTTC. Amino acid sequence: CASEREGTGGTYEQYF.

The V gene is TRBV5-5, the J gene TRBJ2-7, with 8 bases lining up with TRBD2. The V gene end was trimmed by 6 bases and the J gene end by 3 bases; junction bases not matched to a gene: 8. The germline gives CDR1 SGHKS, CDR2 YYEKEE (reference sequence). The CDR3 has 14 amino acids. CDR3 protein: CASTQTSASYEQYF. The DNA for the CDR3 is TGTGCCAGCACCCAGACTAGCGCCAGCTACGAGCAGTACTTC.

The V gene is TRBV4-2, the J gene TRBJ2-1, with 8 bases matching TRBD2. V gave up 0 bases and J gave up 9 bases; unmatched junction bases: 7. CDR3 length: 15 residues. Per the germline V gene, CDR1 is LGHNA and CDR2 is YNFKEQ. CDR3 nucleotides: TGTGCCAGCAGCCAAGACCAGGCTAGCGGGTTTGAGCAGTTCTTC. Translation: CASSQDQASGFEQFF.

The CDR3 DNA reads TGTGCCACCCTCGAGTCGTTAAAACCTGGGGCCAACGTCCTGACTTTC. Encoded protein: CATLESLKPGANVLTF. This chain joins TRBV27 and TRBJ2-6; no clear D gene. CDR1 and CDR2 from the germline V gene are MNHEY and SMNVEV (reference sequence). The CDR3 totals 16 residues. Trimming removed 10 bases from V and 2 bases from J, with 18 bases in between. Filled out from reference TRBV27 and TRBJ2-6, the complete variable domain reads EAQVTQNPRYLITVTGKKLTVTCSQNMNHEYMSWYRQDPGLGLRQIYYSMNVEVTDKGDVPEGYKVSRKEKRNFPLILESPSPNQTSLYFCATLESLKPGANVLTFGAGSRLTVL.

The rearrangement uses TRBV5-6 and TRBJ2-5, with D uncertain. The CDR3 loop spans 14 amino acids. Germline V gene lookup returns CDR1 SGHDT and CDR2 YYEEEE. V gave up 3 bases and J gave up 1 base, with 10 bases separating them. In DNA form, the CDR3 reads TGTGCCAGCAGCTCCCTACTGATCCAAGAGACCCAGTACTTC. This sequence encodes CASSSLLIQETQYF.

This clone was seen a single time. This chain joins TRBV7-3 and TRBJ2-1; 7 bases match TRBD1. The CDR3 totals 16 residues. The trim removed 0 bases at V and 3 bases at J, leaving 5 bases unmatched. Looked up from germline, CDR1 is SGHTA and CDR2 is FQGTGA. CDR3 protein: CASSLTPGGNYNEQFF. The CDR3 DNA reads TGTGCCAGCAGCTTAACGCCAGGGGGAAACTACAATGAGCAGTTCTTC.

The chain employs TRBV9 and TRBJ2-7; perhaps TRBD2 as D (5 bases). There are 13 residues in the CDR3. Germline CDR1 is SGDLS and CDR2 is YYNGEE. V was clipped by 4 bases and J by 2 bases, with 10 bases between them. The CDR3 protein is CASSSHGAYEQYF. The CDR3 DNA follows: TGTGCCAGCAGCTCCCACGGGGCCTACGAGCAGTACTTC.

This clone has more than one count but fewer than ten. This chain uses TRBV5-1 with TRBJ2-1, with D unresolved. V was pared by 2 bases and J by 5 bases, with 11 bases between. The CDR3 extends over 14 amino acids. CDR1 SGHRS and CDR2 YFSETQ come from the germline V gene. CDR3 sequence (DNA): TGCGCCAGCAGCTTTGATGTGCAGAACAATGAGCAGTTCTTC. Its translation is CASSFDVQNNEQFF.

This rearrangement joins TRBV28 to TRBJ2-2; 7 bases agree with TRBD2. Unmatched junction bases numbered 6, after V lost 4 bases and J lost 4 bases. The CDR3 covers 15 residues. CDR1 and CDR2 from the germline V gene are MDHEN and SYDVKM. In nucleotides, the CDR3 is TGTGCCAGCAGTTCCGGGGGGTTACTCACCGGGGAGCTGTTTTTT. This gives the protein CASSSGGLLTGELFF.

This clone was detected once. V and J are TRBV27 and TRBJ1-6; D gene ambiguous. The CDR3 has 14 residues. Germline CDR1 is MNHEY and CDR2 is SMNVEV (reference sequence). The ends were cut back, 7 bases at V and 7 bases at J, with 14 bases in the middle. The CDR3 is CASKPTESNSPLHF. The CDR3 region has the DNA TGTGCCAGCAAACCAACAGAATCGAATTCACCCCTCCACTTT.

The chain couples TRBV18 to TRBJ2-7; possibly TRBD1 for D (7 bases). CDR3 length: 15 residues. Trimming removed 6 bases from V and 4 bases from J, with 19 bases in between. The germline CDR1 and CDR2 sequences are KGHSH and LQKENI. The CDR3 loop is CASSITHQGGYEQYF. CDR3 DNA: TGTGCCAGCTCCATCACTCACCAGGGGGGTTACGAGCAGTACTTC.

In the case of this clone: One end of the junction varies from germline; a read error may be responsible. This chain uses TRBV7-9 with TRBJ2-5; the D gene is possibly TRBD2 (6 bases). The germline CDR1 and CDR2 sequences are SEHNR and FQNEAQ (reference sequence). This CDR3 has 15 amino acids. The CDR3 here is CSSSLLGGYQETQYF. For the CDR3, the DNA is TGTTCCAGCAGCCTGCTTGGGGGGTACCAAGAGACCCAGTACTTC.